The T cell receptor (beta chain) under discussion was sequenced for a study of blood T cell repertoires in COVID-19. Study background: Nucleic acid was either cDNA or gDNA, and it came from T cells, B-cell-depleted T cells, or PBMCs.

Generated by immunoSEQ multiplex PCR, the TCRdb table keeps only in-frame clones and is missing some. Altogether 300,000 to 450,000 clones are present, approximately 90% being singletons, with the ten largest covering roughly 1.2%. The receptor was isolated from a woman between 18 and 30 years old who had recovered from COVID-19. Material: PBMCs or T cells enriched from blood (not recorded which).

This CDR3 reads CASRSSGGDQPQHF. In DNA form, the CDR3 reads TGTGCCAGCAGGTCCTCGGGGGGAGATCAGCCCCAGCATTTT. The rearrangement links TRBV6-6 to TRBJ1-5; TRBD1 is a possible D gene (5 bases). Trimming took 6 bases from V and 5 from J, leaving 14 bases between them. This CDR3 spans 14 amino acids. Germline V lookup: CDR1 MNHNY, CDR2 SVGAGI (reference sequence).